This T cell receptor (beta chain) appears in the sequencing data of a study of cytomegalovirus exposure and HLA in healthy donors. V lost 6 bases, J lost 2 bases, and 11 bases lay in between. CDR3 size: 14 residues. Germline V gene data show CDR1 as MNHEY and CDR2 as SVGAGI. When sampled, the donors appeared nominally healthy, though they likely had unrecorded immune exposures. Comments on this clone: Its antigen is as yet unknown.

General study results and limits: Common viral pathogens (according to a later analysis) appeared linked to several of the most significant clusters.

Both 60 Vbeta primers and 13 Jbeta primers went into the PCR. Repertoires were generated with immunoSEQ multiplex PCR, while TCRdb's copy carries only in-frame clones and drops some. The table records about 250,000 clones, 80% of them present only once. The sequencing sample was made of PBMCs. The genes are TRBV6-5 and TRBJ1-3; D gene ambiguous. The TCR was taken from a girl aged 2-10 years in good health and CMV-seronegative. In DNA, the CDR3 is TGTGCCAGCAGGACCCAGGCAACTGGAAACACCATATATTTT. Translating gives CASRTQATGNTIYF.